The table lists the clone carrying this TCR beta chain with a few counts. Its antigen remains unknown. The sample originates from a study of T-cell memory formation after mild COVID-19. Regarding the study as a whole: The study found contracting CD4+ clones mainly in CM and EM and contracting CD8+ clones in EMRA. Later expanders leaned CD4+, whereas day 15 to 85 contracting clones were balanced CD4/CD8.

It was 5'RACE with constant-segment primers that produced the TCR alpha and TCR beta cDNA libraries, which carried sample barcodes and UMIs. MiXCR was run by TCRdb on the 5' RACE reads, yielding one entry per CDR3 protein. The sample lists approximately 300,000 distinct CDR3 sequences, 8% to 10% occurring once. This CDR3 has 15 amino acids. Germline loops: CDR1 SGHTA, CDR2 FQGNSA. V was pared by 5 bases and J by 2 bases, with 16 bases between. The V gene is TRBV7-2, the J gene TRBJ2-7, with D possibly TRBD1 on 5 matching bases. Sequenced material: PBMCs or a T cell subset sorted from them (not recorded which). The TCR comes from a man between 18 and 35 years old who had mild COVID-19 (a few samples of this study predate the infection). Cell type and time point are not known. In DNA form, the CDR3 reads TGTGCCAGCAGCAAGACAGCCCCCGAACCCTACGAGCAGTACGTC. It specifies CASSKTAPEPYEQYV.